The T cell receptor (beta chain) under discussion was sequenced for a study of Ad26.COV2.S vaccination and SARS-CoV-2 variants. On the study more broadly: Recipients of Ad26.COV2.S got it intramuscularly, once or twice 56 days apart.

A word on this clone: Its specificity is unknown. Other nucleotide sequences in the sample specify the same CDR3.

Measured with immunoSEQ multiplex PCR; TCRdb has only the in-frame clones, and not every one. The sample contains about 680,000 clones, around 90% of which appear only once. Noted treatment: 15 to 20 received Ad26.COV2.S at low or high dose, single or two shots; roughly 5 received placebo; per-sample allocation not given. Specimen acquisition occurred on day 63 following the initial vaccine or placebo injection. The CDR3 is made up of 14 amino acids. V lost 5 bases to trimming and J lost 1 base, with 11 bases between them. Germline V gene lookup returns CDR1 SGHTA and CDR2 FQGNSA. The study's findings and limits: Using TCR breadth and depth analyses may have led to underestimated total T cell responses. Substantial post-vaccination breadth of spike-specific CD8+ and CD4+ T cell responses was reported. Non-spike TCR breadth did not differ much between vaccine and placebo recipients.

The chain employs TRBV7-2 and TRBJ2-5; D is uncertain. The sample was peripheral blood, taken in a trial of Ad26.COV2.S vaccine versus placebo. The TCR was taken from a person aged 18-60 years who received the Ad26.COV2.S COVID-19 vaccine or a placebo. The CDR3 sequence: CASSLRTLQETQYF. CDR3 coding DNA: TGTGCCAGCAGCCTCCGGACCCTCCAAGAGACCCAGTACTTC.